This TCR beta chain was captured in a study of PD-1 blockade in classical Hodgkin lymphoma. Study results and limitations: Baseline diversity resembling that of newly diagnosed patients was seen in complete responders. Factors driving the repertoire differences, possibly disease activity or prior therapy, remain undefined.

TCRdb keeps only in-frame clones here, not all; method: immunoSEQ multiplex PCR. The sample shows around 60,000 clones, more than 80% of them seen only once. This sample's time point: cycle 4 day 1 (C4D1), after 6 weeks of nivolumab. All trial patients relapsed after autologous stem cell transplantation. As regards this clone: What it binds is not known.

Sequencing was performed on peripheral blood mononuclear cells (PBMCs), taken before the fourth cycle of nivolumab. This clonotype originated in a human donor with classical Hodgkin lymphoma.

DNA of the CDR3: TGTGCCAGCAGTGCTACAGGGGGCTCTTACGAGCAGTACTTC. It encodes CASSATGGSYEQYF. This rearrangement joins TRBV2 to TRBJ2-7; 9 bases fit TRBD1. With V trimmed by 4 bases and J by 4 bases, 5 bases remained unmatched. The CDR3 is 14 amino acids. Per the germline V gene, CDR1 is SNHLY and CDR2 is FYNNEI.